This T cell receptor (beta chain) was sequenced for a study of OX40 agonist ivuxolimab in advanced cancers. Overall study: Around 40% of patients had received prior checkpoint inhibitor therapy. Study-level findings and limits: Expanded peripheral T cells had an undetermined antigen specificity.

J lost 1 base, V lost 5 bases, and 6 bases had no gene match. The CDR3 has 15 amino acids. Germline CDR1 SGHTA, CDR2 FQGNSA. Assay: immunoSEQ multiplex PCR; the TCRdb copy retains only in-frame clones and omits some. The sample includes some 100,000 clones, 90% of them seen just once. This clone was detected only once. The target antigen is unknown. This specimen consisted of CD4+ or CD8+ T cells sorted from blood, obtained in a trial of the OX40 agonist ivuxolimab. The V call is TRBV7-2, the J call TRBJ2-7; 9 bases are a match to TRBD1. This receptor was taken from an adult with an advanced solid tumor such as melanoma, head and neck, liver or kidney cancer. For the CDR3, the DNA is TGTGCCAGCAGCGTGTCGGGACAGGGTTCCTACGAGCAGTACTTC. Encoded protein: CASSVSGQGSYEQYF.